This is a list of T cell receptor beta chains from one sample in a study of blood T cell repertoires in COVID-19. Produced via immunoSEQ multiplex PCR; TCRdb's table is partial and in-frame only. The table records around 220,000 clones, 84% of them present only once. Input material: peripheral blood. These TCRs come from a man aged 25 to 40 with active or convalescent COVID-19. The CDR3 runs from the conserved cysteine through the conserved F or W.

J gene,V gene,CDR3 protein
TRBJ2-1,TRBV28,CASSTGLEQFF
TRBJ2-7,TRBV28,CASSSRDRAVYEQYF
TRBJ1-2,TRBV27,CASSLEGYTF
TRBJ2-2,TRBV30,CACGSGELFF
TRBJ2-3,TRBV5-5,CASSLVSGGTDTQYF
TRBJ1-1,TRBV25-1,CATRGQGNTEAFF
TRBJ1-6,TRBV6-5,CASRQTGVGSPLHF
TRBJ1-5,TRBV4-2,CASSPDYDSNQPQHF
TRBJ1-1,TRBV5-6,CASSRDRLPRGAFF
TRBJ2-2,TRBV11-3,CASSFRTGDTGELFF
TRBJ1-1,TRBV29-1,CSVGGPSTMNTEAFF
TRBJ2-7,TRBV27,CASSPDTLPLYEQYF
TRBJ1-2,TRBV7-9,CASSREGQGVYGYTF
TRBJ2-2,TRBV29-1,CSVEDGGNTGELFF
TRBJ1-5,TRBV7-9,CASSPGRQGYQPQHF
TRBJ2-2,TRBV28,CASSRPLAGGPSGELFF
TRBJ2-7,TRBV12-3/TRBV12-4,CASSFGGEQYF
TRBJ1-2,TRBV15,CATSRGDGGAGYTF
TRBJ2-7,TRBV19,CASSVEGAGPYEQYF
TRBJ1-1,TRBV4-2,CASSQDGRQGVSEAFF
TRBJ1-1,TRBV5-6,CASSLSGGNTEAFF
TRBJ1-2,TRBV9,CASSVNSMNSGYTF
TRBJ2-2,TRBV7-2,CASSLALAGGTGELFF
TRBJ2-1,TRBV7-9,CASSHPIAGGPYNEQFF
TRBJ1-6,TRBV2,CASILTGSGSPLHF
TRBJ1-1,TRBV2,CASSGGQIYTEAFF
TRBJ2-3,TRBV7-7,CASSPGSGRTDTQYF
TRBJ2-5,TRBV2,CASSGTRLAETETQYF
TRBJ1-5,TRBV30,CAWSLRDRQQPQHF
TRBJ1-3,TRBV7-9,CASSLSAGNTIYF
TRBJ2-2,TRBV4-3,CASSQDRGTGELFF
TRBJ2-7,TRBV27,CASSLRDSYYEQYF
TRBJ2-1,TRBV5-1,CASSLGLAGDNEQFF
TRBJ2-5,TRBV4-3,CASSQGPREETQYF
TRBJ2-6,TRBV3-1/TRBV3-2,CASSHNSGANVLTF
TRBJ1-4,TRBV20-1,CSASGVQGGEKLFF
TRBJ1-5,TRBV28,CASSFSRGRNQPQHF
TRBJ1-6,TRBV30,CAWKILRDFYSPLHF
TRBJ2-3,TRBV7-2,CASSYRGGGTDTQYF
TRBJ1-2,TRBV3-1/TRBV3-2,CASSPLRTGGSFYGYTF
TRBJ2-3,TRBV11-1,CASSQTAGGADTQYF
TRBJ1-1,TRBV7-8,CASSSTGRDTEAFF
TRBJ2-1,TRBV28,CASSPRGSGRPYEQFF
TRBJ1-6,TRBV5-1,CASSYHDRGNSPLHF
TRBJ2-7,TRBV4-3,CASSQSGMWTVLIDRCEQYF
TRBJ2-2,TRBV10-1,CASSDPGQGKTGELFF
TRBJ1-2,TRBV6-5,CASSYSRQGNYGYTF
TRBJ2-7,TRBV7-8,CASSLLRLDSYEQYF
TRBJ2-5,TRBV27,CASSPKVRTQETQYF
TRBJ2-7,TRBV4-2,CASSQEGTGGGSYEQYF
TRBJ1-1,TRBV6-1,CASSEQGLNTEAFF